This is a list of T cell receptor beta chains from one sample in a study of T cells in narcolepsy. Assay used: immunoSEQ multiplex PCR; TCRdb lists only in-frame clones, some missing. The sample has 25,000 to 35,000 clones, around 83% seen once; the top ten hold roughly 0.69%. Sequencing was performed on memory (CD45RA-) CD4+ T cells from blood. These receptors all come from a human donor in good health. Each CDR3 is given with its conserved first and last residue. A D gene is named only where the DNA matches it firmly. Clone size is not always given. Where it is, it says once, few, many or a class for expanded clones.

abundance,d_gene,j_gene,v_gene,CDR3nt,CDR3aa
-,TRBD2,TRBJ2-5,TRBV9,TGTGCCAGCAGCGTAGCCGCGACTAGCGGGGGGCAAGAGACCCAGTACTTC,CASSVAATSGGQETQYF
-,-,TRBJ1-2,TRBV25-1,TGTGCCAGCGAACGGGGTTATGGCTACACCTTC,CASERGYGYTF
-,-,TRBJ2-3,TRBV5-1,TGCGCCAGCAGCTTGGCCCAGCGGTCCACAGATACGCAGTATTTT,CASSLAQRSTDTQYF
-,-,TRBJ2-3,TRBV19,TGTGCCAGTAACAGGGTCCCTGGCACAGATACGCAGTATTTT,CASNRVPGTDTQYF
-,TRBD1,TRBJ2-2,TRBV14,TGTGCCAGCAGCTGGACAGGGCGGACCGGGGAGCTGTTTTTT,CASSWTGRTGELFF
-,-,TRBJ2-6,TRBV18,TGTGCCAGCTCCAGCAACAGTGCCTATGGGGCCAACGTCCTGACTTTC,CASSSNSAYGANVLTF
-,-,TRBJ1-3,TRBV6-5,TGTGCCAGCAGTAAGCCTCCGTTGGGAAACACCATATATTTT,CASSKPPLGNTIYF
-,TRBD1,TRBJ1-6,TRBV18,TGTGCCAGCTCGATAAGGGACAGGGACGATTCACCCCTCCACTTT,CASSIRDRDDSPLHF
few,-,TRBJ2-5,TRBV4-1,TGCGCCAGCAGCCTCCGGGACCCAACTTGGAGGGAGACCCAGTACTTC,CASSLRDPTWRETQYF
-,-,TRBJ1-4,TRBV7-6,TGTGCCAGCACCGAATTCCCCGGAGGGGATGAAAAACTGTTTTTT,CASTEFPGGDEKLFF
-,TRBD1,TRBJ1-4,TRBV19,TGTGCCAGTACCTCCGGGACAGGGAGTATGGCTAATGAAAAACTGTTTTTT,CASTSGTGSMANEKLFF
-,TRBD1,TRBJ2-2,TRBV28,TGTGCCAGTTTAGGGGACAGGGCCTCCGGGGAGCTGTTTTTT,CASLGDRASGELFF
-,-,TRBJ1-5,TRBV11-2,TGTGCCAGCAGCTTAGGGACGGTGGGCAATCAGCCCCAGCATTTT,CASSLGTVGNQPQHF
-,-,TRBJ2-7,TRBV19,TGTGCCAGTAGTATAGCCGGGAGTGAAGGGAAATACGAGCAGTACTTC,CASSIAGSEGKYEQYF
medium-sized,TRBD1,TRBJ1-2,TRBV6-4,TGTGCCAGCAGTGACCAAGGGACAGGGCTACGGAATGGCTACACCTTC,CASSDQGTGLRNGYTF
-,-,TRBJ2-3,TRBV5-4,TGTGCCAGCAGCTTTGAGGGGCCAATAGATACGCAGTATTTT,CASSFEGPIDTQYF
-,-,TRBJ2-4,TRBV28,TGTGCCAGCAGGCGAACACAGGGACACATTCAGTACTTC,CASRRTQGHIQYF
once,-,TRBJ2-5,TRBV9,TGTGCCAGCAGCCCTCGGGTCCGCCAAGAGACCCAGTACTTC,CASSPRVRQETQYF
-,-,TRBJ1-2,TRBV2,TGTGCCAGCAGCCGGACAGAACGACTTGGCTACACCTTC,CASSRTERLGYTF
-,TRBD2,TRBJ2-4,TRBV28,TGTGCCAGCAGTTTACTCGGGACTAGCGGGACGAAAAACATTCAGTACTTC,CASSLLGTSGTKNIQYF
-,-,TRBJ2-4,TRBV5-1,TGCGCCAGCAGCGACGACGGGACAGCCAAAAACATTCAGTACTTC,CASSDDGTAKNIQYF
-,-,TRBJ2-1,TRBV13,TGTGCCAGCAGCTTAGGTCTAGAGTCCTACAATGAGCAGTTCTTC,CASSLGLESYNEQFF
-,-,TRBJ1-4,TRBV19,TGTGCCAGTAGTCCCCGGACAACTAATGAAAAACTGTTTTTT,CASSPRTTNEKLFF
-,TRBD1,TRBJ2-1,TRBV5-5,TGTGCCAGCAGACTGACTTGGGACAGGGGGAATGAGCAGTTCTTC,CASRLTWDRGNEQFF
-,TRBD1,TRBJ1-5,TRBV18,TGTGCCAGCTCGTCGACAGGGGGCGCCGGTAGTATCAATCAGCCCCAGCATTTT,CASSSTGGAGSINQPQHF
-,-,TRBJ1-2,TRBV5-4,TGTGCCGGGGGTAGTACAGGGTCCCCCGTCTTCTATGGCTACACCTTC,CAGGSTGSPVFYGYTF
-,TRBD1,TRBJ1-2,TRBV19,TGTGCCAGTAGTTCCCGACAGGGAGGCTACACCTTC,CASSSRQGGYTF
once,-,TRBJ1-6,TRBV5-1,TGCGCCAGCAGCTTGGATGGGCTGTATAATTCACCCCTCCACTTT,CASSLDGLYNSPLHF
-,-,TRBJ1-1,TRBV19,TGTGCCAGTAGTATAGACAGGAGTATGAACACTGAAGCTTTCTTT,CASSIDRSMNTEAFF
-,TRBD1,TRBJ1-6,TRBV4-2,TGTGCCAGCAGCCAAGGTGACAGGGGGCAATCACCCCTCCACTTT,CASSQGDRGQSPLHF
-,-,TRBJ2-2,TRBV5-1,TGCGCCAGCAGCCAGCGCCCGACTCAACCTGATTCCACCGGGGAGCTGTTTTTT,CASSQRPTQPDSTGELFF
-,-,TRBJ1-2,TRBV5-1,TGCGCCAGCAGCTTGGGGGCAGGGACCAACTATGGCTACACCTTC,CASSLGAGTNYGYTF
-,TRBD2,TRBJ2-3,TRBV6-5,TGTGCCAGCAGTGTAGCGGGGGGGCCGGATACGCAGTATTTT,CASSVAGGPDTQYF
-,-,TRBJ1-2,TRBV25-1,TGTGCCAGCAGTGACCCCAGGGGAGGTAACTATGGCTACACCTTC,CASSDPRGGNYGYTF
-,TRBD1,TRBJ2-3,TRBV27,TGTGCCAGCAGGTCCACAGGGGCGAGACATACGCAGTATTTT,CASRSTGARHTQYF
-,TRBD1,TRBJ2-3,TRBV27,TGTGCCAGCAGTTCGGCAGAGAGACAGGGGGTAGGTGGCACAGATACGCAGTATTTT,CASSSAERQGVGGTDTQYF
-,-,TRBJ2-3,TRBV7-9,TGTGCCAGCAGCCCCCGGGGGCCAGATACGCAGTATTTT,CASSPRGPDTQYF
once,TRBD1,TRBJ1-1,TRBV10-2,TGCGCCAGCAGTGGACAGGGCCCCACTGAAGCTTTCTTT,CASSGQGPTEAFF
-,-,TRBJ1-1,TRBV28,TGTGCCTTAGGGGGAGAGGGGGGCACTGAAGCTTTCTTT,CALGGEGGTEAFF
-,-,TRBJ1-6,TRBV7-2,TGTGCCAGCAGCTTACAGGTTCGATCACCCCTCCACTTT,CASSLQVRSPLHF
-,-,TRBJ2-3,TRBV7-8,TGTGCCAGCAGCTTAGAGACAGGAAGGGAAACGCAGTATTTT,CASSLETGRETQYF
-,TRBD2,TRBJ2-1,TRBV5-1,TGCGCCAGCAGATGGACTAGCGAGCTCAATGAGCAGTTCTTC,CASRWTSELNEQFF
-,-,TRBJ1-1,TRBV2,TGTGCCAGCAGTGAACAGAACACTGAAGCTTTCTTT,CASSEQNTEAFF
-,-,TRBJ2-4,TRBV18,TGTGCCAGCTCACCTACTGGAGGGGGCAACGACATTCAGTACTTC,CASSPTGGGNDIQYF
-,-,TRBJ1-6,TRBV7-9,TGTGCCAGCAGCTTATCCTCTGGGCAGGGAGGTTCACCCCTCCACTTT,CASSLSSGQGGSPLHF
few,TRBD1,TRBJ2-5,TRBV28,TGTGCCAGCAGTCCAGGGGGTCCGATTCAAGAGACCCAGTACTTC,CASSPGGPIQETQYF
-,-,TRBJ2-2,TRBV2,TGTGCCAGCAGCGACGGCAGGGACACCGGGGAGCTGTTTTTT,CASSDGRDTGELFF
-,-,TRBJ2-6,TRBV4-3,TGCGCCAGCAGCCTCCAGAGCGGGTTCTCCGGGGCCAACGTCCTGACTTTC,CASSLQSGFSGANVLTF
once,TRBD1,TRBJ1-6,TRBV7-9,TGTGCCAGCAGCCCCGGGACAGTATCACCCCTCCACTTT,CASSPGTVSPLHF
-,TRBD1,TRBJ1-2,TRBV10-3,TGTGCCACCAGGGGGGGACAGGAGAAACCCACCTTC,CATRGGQEKPTF
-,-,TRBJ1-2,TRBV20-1,TGCAGTGCTACCGGTGATGGCTACACCTTC,CSATGDGYTF
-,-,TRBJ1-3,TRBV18,TGTGCCAGCTCGACGTCCACCTCCGGGACTGGAAACACCATATATTTT,CASSTSTSGTGNTIYF
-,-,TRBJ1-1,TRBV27,TGTGCCAGCAGTTTAGGGGGGGCACGGGCCACTGAAGCTTTCTTT,CASSLGGARATEAFF
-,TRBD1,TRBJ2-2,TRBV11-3,TGTGCCAGCGCCGGACAGGGGGCCGCGGGGGAGCTGTTTTTT,CASAGQGAAGELFF
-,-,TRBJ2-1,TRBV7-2,TGTGCCAGCAGCATAGCCGGGATCTCCTACAATGAGCAGTTCTTC,CASSIAGISYNEQFF